The clone carrying this T cell receptor beta chain has more than one count but fewer than ten. Its antigen is currently unknown. These data originate in a study of cytotoxic CD8 clonotypes in ibrutinib-treated CLL. Across the whole study: Outcomes included approximately 25 partial and 2 complete responses; after median roughly 66 months, approximately 15 stayed remitted and around 12 progressed. Study-wide results and caveats: Sustained-remission and progressing patients' sampling times differed. Clonality at baseline surpassed age-matched healthy donors and tracked circulating CD8+ T-cell counts.

Sequencing was performed with immunoSEQ multiplex PCR; in TCRdb, only in-frame clones are kept and a portion is missing. The table lists 30,000 or so clones, less than 75% of them singletons, with approximately 5% in the top ten. This CDR3 comprises 14 residues. The TCR was taken from a human donor with chronic lymphocytic leukemia. The chain has TRBV21-1 and TRBJ2-7; the table's D gene call, TRBD1, was not cross checked with the DNA. TRBV21-1 is given as a pseudogene. The sample consisted of PBMCs, taken before ibrutinib treatment. The CDR3, as DNA: TGTGCCAGCAAGGGGGACAGGGTCTCCTACGAGCAGTACTTC. This encodes CASKGDRVSYEQYF.